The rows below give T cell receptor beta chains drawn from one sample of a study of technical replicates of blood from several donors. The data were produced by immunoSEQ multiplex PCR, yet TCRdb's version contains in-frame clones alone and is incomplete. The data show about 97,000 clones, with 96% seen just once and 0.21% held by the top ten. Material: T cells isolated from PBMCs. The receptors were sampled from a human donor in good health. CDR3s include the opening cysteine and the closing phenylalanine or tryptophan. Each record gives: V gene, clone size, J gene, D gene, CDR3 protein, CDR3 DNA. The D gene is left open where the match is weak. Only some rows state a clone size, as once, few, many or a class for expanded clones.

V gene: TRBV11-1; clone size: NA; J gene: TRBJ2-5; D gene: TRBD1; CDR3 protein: CASSSVGYRGQETQYF; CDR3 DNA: TGTGCCAGCAGCTCTGTGGGGTACAGGGGTCAAGAGACCCAGTACTTC
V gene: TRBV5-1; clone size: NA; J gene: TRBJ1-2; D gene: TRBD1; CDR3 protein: CASSLGTGATLYGYTF; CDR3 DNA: TGCGCCAGCAGCTTAGGGACAGGGGCCACCCTCTATGGCTACACCTTC
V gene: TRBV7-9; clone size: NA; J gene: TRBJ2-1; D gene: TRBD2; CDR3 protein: CASSLRLATYNEQFF; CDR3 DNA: TGTGCCAGCAGCTTGAGACTAGCGACCTACAATGAGCAGTTCTTC
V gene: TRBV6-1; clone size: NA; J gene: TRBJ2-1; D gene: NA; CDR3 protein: CASSESVASLLQFF; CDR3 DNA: TGTGCCAGCAGTGAATCTGTGGCTAGCCTCCTACAGTTCTTC
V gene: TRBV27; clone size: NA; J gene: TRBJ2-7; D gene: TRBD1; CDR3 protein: CASTSLKDRVYEQYF; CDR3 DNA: TGTGCCAGCACCTCCCTTAAAGACAGGGTCTACGAGCAGTACTTC
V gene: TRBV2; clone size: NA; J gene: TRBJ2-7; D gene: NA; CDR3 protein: CASSVLQTGPSDEQYF; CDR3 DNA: TGTGCCAGCAGTGTACTCCAGACAGGACCGTCCGACGAGCAGTACTTC
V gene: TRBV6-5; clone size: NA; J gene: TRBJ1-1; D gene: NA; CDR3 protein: CASTPGGGGRAFF; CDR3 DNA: TGTGCCAGCACCCCGGGAGGCGGCGGGAGGGCTTTCTTT
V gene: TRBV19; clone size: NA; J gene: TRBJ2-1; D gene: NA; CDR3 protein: CASSITGPHEQFF; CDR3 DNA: TGTGCCAGTAGTATAACAGGGCCCCATGAGCAGTTCTTC
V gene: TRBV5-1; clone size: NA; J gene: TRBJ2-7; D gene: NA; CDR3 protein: CASSTDSRTYEQYF; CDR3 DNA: TGCGCCAGCAGCACCGACAGCAGAACCTACGAGCAGTACTTC
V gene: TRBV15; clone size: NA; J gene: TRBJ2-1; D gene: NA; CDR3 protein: CATSERADVAYNEQFF; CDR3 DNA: TGTGCCACCAGCGAACGAGCGGATGTCGCCTACAATGAGCAGTTCTTC
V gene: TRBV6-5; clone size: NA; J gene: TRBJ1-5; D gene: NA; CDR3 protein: CASSWANSNQPQHF; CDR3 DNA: TGTGCCAGCAGTTGGGCAAATAGCAATCAGCCCCAGCATTTT
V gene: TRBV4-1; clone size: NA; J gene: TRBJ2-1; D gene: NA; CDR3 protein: CASSHIGTLYNEQFF; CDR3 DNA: TGCGCCAGCAGCCACATCGGGACACTATACAATGAGCAGTTCTTC
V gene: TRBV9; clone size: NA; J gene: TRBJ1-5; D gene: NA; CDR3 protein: CASSVGGHQPQHF; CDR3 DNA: TGTGCCAGCAGCGTAGGAGGTCACCAGCCCCAGCATTTT
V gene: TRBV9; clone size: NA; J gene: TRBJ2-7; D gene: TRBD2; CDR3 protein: CASSPVGGSTGEQYF; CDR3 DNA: TGTGCCAGCAGCCCCGTCGGGGGGTCTACGGGCGAGCAGTACTTC
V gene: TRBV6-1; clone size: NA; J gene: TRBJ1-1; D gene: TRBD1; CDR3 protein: CASSEQGVHTEAFF; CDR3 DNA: TGTGCCAGCAGTGAACAGGGGGTCCACACTGAAGCTTTCTTT
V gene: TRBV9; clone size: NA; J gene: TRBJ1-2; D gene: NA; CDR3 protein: CASSAALQGPGYGYTF; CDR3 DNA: TGTGCCAGCAGCGCAGCCTTACAGGGACCCGGCTATGGCTACACCTTC
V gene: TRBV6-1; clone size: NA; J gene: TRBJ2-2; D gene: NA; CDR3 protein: CASSVRGWTGELFF; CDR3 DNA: TGTGCCAGCAGTGTAAGAGGGTGGACCGGGGAGCTGTTTTTT
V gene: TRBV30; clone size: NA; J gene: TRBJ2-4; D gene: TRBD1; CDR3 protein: CAWSPGDRDQNIQYF; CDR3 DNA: TGTGCCTGGAGCCCAGGGGACAGGGACCAAAACATTCAGTACTTC
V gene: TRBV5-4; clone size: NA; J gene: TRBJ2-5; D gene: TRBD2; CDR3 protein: CASSLLLAGNGETQYF; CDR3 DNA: TGTGCCAGCAGCTTGTTACTAGCGGGAAATGGGGAGACCCAGTACTTC
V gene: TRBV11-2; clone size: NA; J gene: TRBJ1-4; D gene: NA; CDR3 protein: CASSLTATNEKLFF; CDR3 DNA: TGTGCCAGCAGTTTAACTGCAACTAATGAAAAACTGTTTTTT
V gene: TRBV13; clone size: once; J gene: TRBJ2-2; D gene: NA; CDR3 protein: CASSQNTGELFF; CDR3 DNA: TGTGCCAGCAGCCAGAACACCGGGGAGCTGTTTTTT
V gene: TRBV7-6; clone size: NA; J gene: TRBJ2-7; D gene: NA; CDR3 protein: CASSGLRGAGYEQYF; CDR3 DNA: TGTGCCAGCAGCGGTTTACGGGGGGCGGGATACGAGCAGTACTTC
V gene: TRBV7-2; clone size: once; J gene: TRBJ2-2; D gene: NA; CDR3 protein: CASSRSGSNTGELFF; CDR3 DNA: TGTGCCAGCAGCCGGAGCGGGTCGAACACCGGGGAGCTGTTTTTT
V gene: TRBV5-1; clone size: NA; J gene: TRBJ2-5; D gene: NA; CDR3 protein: CASSTTVPSLDSTQYF; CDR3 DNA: TGCGCCAGCAGTACTACGGTTCCCTCCCTGGATTCGACCCAGTACTTC
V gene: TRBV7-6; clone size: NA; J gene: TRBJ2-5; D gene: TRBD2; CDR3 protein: CASSLRTSGTQETQYF; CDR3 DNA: TGTGCCAGCAGCTTAAGGACTAGCGGAACCCAAGAGACCCAGTACTTC
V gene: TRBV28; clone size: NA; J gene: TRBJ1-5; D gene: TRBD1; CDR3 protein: CASSWYGTEDQPQHF; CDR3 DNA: TGTGCCAGCAGTTGGTACGGGACAGAAGATCAGCCCCAGCATTTT
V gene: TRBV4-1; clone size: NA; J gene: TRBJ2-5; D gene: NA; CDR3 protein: CASSSQGGAAYQETQYF; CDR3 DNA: TGCGCCAGCAGCTCTCAAGGTGGGGCGGCGTACCAAGAGACCCAGTACTTC
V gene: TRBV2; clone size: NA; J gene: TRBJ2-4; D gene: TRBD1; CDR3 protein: CASSEKGAGKNIQYF; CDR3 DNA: TGTGCCAGCAGTGAAAAGGGGGCTGGCAAAAACATTCAGTACTTC
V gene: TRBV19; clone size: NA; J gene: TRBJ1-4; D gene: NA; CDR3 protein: CASSMGGGIGEKLFF; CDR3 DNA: TGTGCCAGTAGTATGGGGGGGGGCATCGGTGAAAAACTGTTTTTT
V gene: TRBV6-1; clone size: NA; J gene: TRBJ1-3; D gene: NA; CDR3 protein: CASSVWAGPDSGNTIYF; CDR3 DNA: TGTGCCAGCAGTGTATGGGCGGGCCCAGACTCTGGAAACACCATATATTTT
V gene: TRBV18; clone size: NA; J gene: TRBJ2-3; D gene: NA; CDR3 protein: CASSPRTGGVGSDTQYF; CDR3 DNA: TGTGCCAGCTCACCACGGACAGGAGGGGTTGGATCAGATACGCAGTATTTT
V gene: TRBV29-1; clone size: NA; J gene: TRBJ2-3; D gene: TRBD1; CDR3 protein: CSVGTGLRADTQYF; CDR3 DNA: TGCAGCGTCGGGACAGGACTAAGGGCAGATACGCAGTATTTT
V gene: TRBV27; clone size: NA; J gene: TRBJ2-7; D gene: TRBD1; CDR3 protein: CASSLGTGGNEQYF; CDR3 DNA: TGTGCCAGCTCTCTAGGGACAGGGGGCAACGAGCAGTACTTC
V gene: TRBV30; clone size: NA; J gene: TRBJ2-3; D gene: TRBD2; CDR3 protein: CAWTSGGSDTQYF; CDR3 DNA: TGTGCCTGGACTAGCGGGGGGTCCGATACGCAGTATTTT
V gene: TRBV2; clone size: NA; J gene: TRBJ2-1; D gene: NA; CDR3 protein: CASRVGGYNEQFF; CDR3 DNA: TGTGCCAGCAGGGTCGGGGGCTACAATGAGCAGTTCTTC
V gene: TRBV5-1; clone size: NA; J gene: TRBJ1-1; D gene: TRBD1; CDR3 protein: CASSLRETGQAFGGEAFF; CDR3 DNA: TGCGCCAGCAGCTTGAGGGAGACGGGACAGGCCTTTGGGGGTGAAGCTTTCTTT
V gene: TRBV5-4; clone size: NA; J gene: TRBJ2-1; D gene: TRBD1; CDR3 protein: CASSLPGTGNNEQFF; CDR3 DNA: TGTGCCAGCAGCTTGCCCGGGACAGGTAACAATGAGCAGTTCTTC
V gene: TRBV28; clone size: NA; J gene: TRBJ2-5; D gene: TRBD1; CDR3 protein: CASSLVGQGPQETQYF; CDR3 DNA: TGTGCCAGCAGTTTGGTGGGACAGGGTCCGCAAGAGACCCAGTACTTC